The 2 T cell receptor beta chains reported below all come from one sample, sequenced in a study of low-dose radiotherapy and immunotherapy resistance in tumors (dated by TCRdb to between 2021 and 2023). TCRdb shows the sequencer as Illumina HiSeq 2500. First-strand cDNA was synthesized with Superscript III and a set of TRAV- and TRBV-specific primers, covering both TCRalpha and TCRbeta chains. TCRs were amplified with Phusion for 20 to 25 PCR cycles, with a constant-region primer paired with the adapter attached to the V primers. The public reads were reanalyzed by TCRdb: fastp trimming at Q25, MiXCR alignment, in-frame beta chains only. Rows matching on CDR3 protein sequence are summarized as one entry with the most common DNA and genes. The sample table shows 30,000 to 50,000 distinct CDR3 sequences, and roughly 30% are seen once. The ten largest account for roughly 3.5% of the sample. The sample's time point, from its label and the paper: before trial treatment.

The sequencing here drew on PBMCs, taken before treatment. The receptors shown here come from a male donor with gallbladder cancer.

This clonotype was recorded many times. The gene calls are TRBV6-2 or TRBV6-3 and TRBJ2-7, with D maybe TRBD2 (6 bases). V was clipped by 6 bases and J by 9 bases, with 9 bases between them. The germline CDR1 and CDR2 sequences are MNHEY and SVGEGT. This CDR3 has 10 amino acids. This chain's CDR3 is CASRQRVQYF. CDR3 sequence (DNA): TGTGCCAGCAGACAGCGGGTGCAGTACTTC.

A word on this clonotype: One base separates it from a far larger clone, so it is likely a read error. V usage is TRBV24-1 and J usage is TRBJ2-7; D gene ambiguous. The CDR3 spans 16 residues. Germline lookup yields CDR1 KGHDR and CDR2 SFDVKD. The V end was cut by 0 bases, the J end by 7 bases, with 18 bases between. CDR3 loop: CATSDLITYHSNEQYF. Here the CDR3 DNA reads TGTGCCACCAGTGATTTGATCACATACCATAGCAATGAGCAGTACTTC.